Presented here are 22 T cell receptor beta chains from one specimen sequenced in a study of memory CD4+ T cells and cytomegalovirus serostatus. The sort gate was single viable CD3+CD4+CD8-CD45RO+ cells for memory CD4+ T cells. Assay used: immunoSEQ multiplex PCR; TCRdb lists only in-frame clones, some missing. This table has around 32,000 clones, 65% to 80% appearing once. Source material: memory CD4+ T cells from blood. These receptor sequences come from an adult in good health and CMV-seronegative. Some clones in this sample may be carry-over from other donors' samples.

V and J are TRBV5-1 and TRBJ1-2; 7 nucleotides line up with TRBD1. The V segment lost 5 bases and the J segment 2 bases; nucleotides outside the gene matches: 6. This CDR3 has 14 amino acids. Germline values: CDR1 SGHRS, CDR2 YFSETQ. The CDR3 loop is CASRPRTGNYGYTF. CDR3 nucleotides: TGCGCCAGCAGACCCCGGACAGGCAACTATGGCTACACCTTC.

The V call is TRBV7-2, the J call TRBJ2-7; the D gene is possibly TRBD2 (5 bases). In germline, CDR1 is SGHTA, CDR2 FQGNSA. Trimming shortened V by 3 bases and J by 4 bases, and 13 bases separated the two germline ends. This CDR3 comprises 14 residues. CDR3: CASSFGLAGYEQYF. CDR3 bases: TGTGCCAGCAGCTTTGGTCTAGCCGGGTACGAGCAGTACTTC.

The genes are TRBV10-1 and TRBJ1-5; 10 positions match TRBD1. Trimming removed 7 bases from V and 0 bases from J; junction bases left unmatched: 9. Germline V gene sequence: CDR1 WNHNN, CDR2 SYGVQD (reference sequence). The CDR3 loop spans 17 amino acids. As DNA, the CDR3 is TGCGCCAGCACCCCAAGGGACAGGGGCTCTAGCAATCAGCCCCAGCATTTT. Its protein is CASTPRDRGSSNQPQHF.

This clone was observed a single time. The V and J genes are TRBV15 and TRBJ1-1; D unresolved. The CDR3 covers 14 residues. The V end lost 0 bases, the J end lost 4 bases, and 9 bases lay between the germline ends. Germline V gene data show CDR1 as LNHNV and CDR2 as YYDKDF (reference sequence). DNA of the CDR3: TGTGCCACCAGCAGAGAACAGTTGGGCACTGAAGCTTTCTTT. Its translation is CATSREQLGTEAFF.

The chain employs TRBV19 and TRBJ1-1; 7 bases agree with TRBD1. V gave up 9 bases and J gave up 3 bases; unmatched junction bases: 13. The germline gives CDR1 LNHDA, CDR2 SQIVND (reference sequence). This CDR3 comprises 15 residues. For the CDR3, the DNA is TGTGCCAGCCTCCGGGACAGTCATCAATACACTGAAGCTTTCTTT. It is translated as CASLRDSHQYTEAFF.

The table lists this clone with a few counts. CDR3 nucleotide sequence: TGTGCCAGCACCCTCGGGAAAGCCAGCAATGAGCAGTTCTTC. Its protein product is CASTLGKASNEQFF. The chain is built from TRBV7-9 and TRBJ2-1, with a possible D match to TRBD2 (5 bases). Looked up from germline, CDR1 is SEHNR and CDR2 is FQNEAQ (reference sequence). The germline V and J ends were trimmed by 7 bases and 6 bases, with 16 bases remaining between them. CDR3 length equals 14 residues.

There are a few counts of this clone. The chain uses TRBV19 and TRBJ1-2; no clear D gene. Germline CDR1 reads LNHDA; CDR2 reads SQIVND (reference sequence). The CDR3 has 12 amino acids. The V and J ends lost 1 base and 6 bases respectively, with 6 bases between them. The CDR3 nucleotides are TGTGCCAGTAGTATAGGGTTCGATGGCTACACCTTC. It encodes CASSIGFDGYTF.

The chain recombines TRBV28 with TRBJ2-6; unclear D gene. Deletions cut 3 bases from V and 2 bases from J, with 8 bases between. This CDR3 is built from 15 residues. The germline CDR1 and CDR2 sequences are MDHEN and SYDVKM. The CDR3 sequence: CASSLGSTGANVLTF. CDR3 sequence (DNA): TGTGCCAGCAGTTTGGGGTCTACTGGGGCCAACGTCCTGACTTTC.

The chain employs TRBV5-1 and TRBJ2-1; D gene ambiguous. Trimming pared 0 bases from V and 3 bases from J, leaving 10 bases between. This CDR3 region has 15 residues. Per germline, CDR1 SGHRS and CDR2 YFSETQ. CDR3 residues: CASSLAPADYNEQFF. CDR3 bases: TGCGCCAGCAGCTTGGCCCCGGCGGACTACAATGAGCAGTTCTTC. Complete variable domain (other parts from reference TRBV5-1 and TRBJ2-1): KAGVTQTPRYLIKTRGQQVTLSCSPISGHRSVSWYQQTPGQGLQFLFEYFSETQRNKGNFPGRFSGRQFSNSRSEMNVSTLELGDSALYLCASSLAPADYNEQFFGPGTRLTVL.

This chain links TRBV7-8 with TRBJ1-2; TRBD1 matches at 10 bases. CDR1 SGHVS and CDR2 FQNEAQ come from the germline V gene. The CDR3 has 18 residues. V lost 2 bases, J lost 3 bases, and 12 bases stayed unmatched. CDR3 region: CASSLLERQGAVDYGYTF. The CDR3 DNA sequence: TGTGCCAGCAGCTTATTGGAGAGACAGGGGGCAGTAGACTATGGCTACACCTTC. Combining the CDR3 with reference TRBV7-8 and TRBJ1-2 gives the whole variable domain GAGVSQSPRYKVAKRGQDVALRCDPISGHVSLFWYQQALGQGPEFLTYFQNEAQLDKSGLPSDRFFAERPEGSVSTLKIQRTQQEDSAVYLCASSLLERQGAVDYGYTFGSGTRLTVV.

The chain joins TRBV10-3 to TRBJ1-2, with a tentative D call TRBD1 (5 bases). Trimming left V 2 bases short and J 4 bases short, with 14 bases between. Germline CDR1 is ENHRY and CDR2 is SYGVKD. CDR3 size: 15 residues. CDR3 loop: CAISEGRGRVYGYTF. The DNA for the CDR3 is TGTGCCATCAGTGAGGGGAGGGGCAGAGTCTATGGCTACACCTTC.

Only a few counts were recorded for this clone. The V gene is TRBV20-1, the J gene TRBJ1-2; D uncertain. V lost 4 bases to trimming and J lost 6 bases, with 6 bases between them. The CDR3 length is 10 residues. Germline CDR1 DFQATT, CDR2 SNEGSKA (reference sequence). The CDR3 sequence is CSATGNGYTF. The CDR3 DNA reads TGCAGTGCTACGGGGAATGGCTACACCTTC.

This clone turned up a few times. The CDR3 DNA sequence: TGTGCCATCAGTGATGGGGTTCATCAGCCCCAGCATTTT. Translation: CAISDGVHQPQHF. The chain uses TRBV10-3 and TRBJ1-5; no firm D call. CDR3 length: 13 residues. Germline lookup yields CDR1 ENHRY and CDR2 SYGVKD. With 3 bases removed from V and 5 bases from J, the gap between germline ends came to 8 bases.

This sequence joins TRBV7-2 and TRBJ1-1; D ambiguous. This CDR3 has 14 residues. Per germline, CDR1 SGHTA and CDR2 FQGNSA. V was clipped by 0 bases and J by 4 bases, with 9 bases between them. For the CDR3, the DNA is TGTGCCAGCAGCTTAGCAGGGAGATCCACTGAAGCTTTCTTT. Amino acids: CASSLAGRSTEAFF.

This clone has only one observation. J is TRBJ2-1 and V is TRBV5-4; 11 nucleotides match TRBD2. The trim removed 3 bases at V and 0 bases at J, leaving 8 bases unmatched. CDR3 length: 18 amino acids. CDR1 and CDR2 (germline): SGHNT, YYREEE (reference sequence). The CDR3 DNA reads as TGTGCCAGCAGCTCCCTAGCGGGGGGCCAGTACTCCTACAATGAGCAGTTCTTC. It is translated as CASSSLAGGQYSYNEQFF.

This sequence joins TRBV6-7 and TRBJ2-3, with D possibly matching TRBD1 (6 bases). TRBV6-7 is labeled an ORF, and its function is uncertain. The CDR3 sequence is 15 residues long. V lost 9 bases and J 2 bases, leaving 18 bases between the germline ends. CDR3 protein: CASPGVGGDTDTQYF. In DNA form, the CDR3 reads TGTGCCAGTCCAGGGGTTGGAGGAGACACAGATACGCAGTATTTT.

The chain recombines TRBV5-1 with TRBJ2-7, with a possible D match to TRBD1 (6 bases). The CDR3 consists of 14 residues. CDR1 and CDR2 (germline): SGHRS, YFSETQ. V shed 5 bases and J shed 0 bases, with 12 bases lying between them. The CDR3 DNA reads as TGCGCCAGCAGTTTCTCGGACAGCTCCTACGAGCAGTACTTC. Translation: CASSFSDSSYEQYF.

The V call is TRBV15, the J call TRBJ2-1; possibly TRBD2 for D (7 bases). The CDR3 runs to 16 residues. Germline CDR1 and CDR2: LNHNV and YYDKDF (reference sequence). V gave up 3 bases and J gave up 7 bases, with 19 bases separating them. The CDR3 region is CATSRQGRGGRNEQFF. The CDR3 bases are TGTGCCACCAGCAGGCAGGGAAGGGGGGGTCGAAATGAGCAGTTCTTC.

The V gene is TRBV5-6, the J gene TRBJ2-2; D remains unclear. V lost 0 bases to trimming and J lost 1 base, with 16 bases between them. From germline, CDR1 is SGHDT and CDR2 YYEEEE. The CDR3 length is 18 residues. The CDR3 DNA follows: TGTGCCAGCAGCTTGGCCTTAGTAGGGCTAAGGAACACCGGGGAGCTGTTTTTT. Translated, it gives CASSLALVGLRNTGELFF. Looking up the rest from reference TRBV5-6 and TRBJ2-2 gives the full variable domain: DAGVTQSPTHLIKTRGQQVTLRCSPKSGHDTVSWYQQALGQGPQFIFQYYEEEERQRGNFPDRFSGHQFPNYSSELNVNALLLGDSALYLCASSLALVGLRNTGELFFGEGSRLTVL.

The genes are TRBV12-5 and TRBJ2-1, with 8 bases aligning to TRBD2. There are 14 residues in the CDR3. Germline V gene lookup returns CDR1 LGHNT and CDR2 FRNRAP. The V segment lost 7 bases and the J segment 8 bases; nucleotides outside the gene matches: 10. This CDR3 reads CASATRLASHEQFF. Written as DNA, the CDR3 is TGTGCTAGTGCCACCCGACTAGCGAGCCATGAGCAGTTCTTC.

This chain uses TRBV9 with TRBJ1-4, with TRBD1 matching 7 bases. The germline V gene has CDR1 SGDLS and CDR2 YYNGEE. This CDR3 is 19 amino acids long. Trimming cost V 3 bases and J 0 bases; bases outside gene matches: 14. Here the CDR3 reads CASSASGTAPRATNEKLFF. CDR3 nucleotide sequence: TGTGCCAGCAGCGCGTCCGGGACAGCCCCAAGAGCAACTAATGAAAAACTGTTTTTT.

In its sample, this clone was seen a few times. V gene TRBV2 combines with J gene TRBJ2-7, with D perhaps matching TRBD1 (6 bases). The germline V gene encodes CDR1 SNHLY and CDR2 FYNNEI. The CDR3 runs to 12 residues. Trimming pared 6 bases from V and 4 bases from J, leaving 10 bases between. The CDR3 sequence: CASRTTGYEQYF. DNA of the CDR3: TGTGCCAGCAGAACAACAGGGTACGAGCAGTACTTC.